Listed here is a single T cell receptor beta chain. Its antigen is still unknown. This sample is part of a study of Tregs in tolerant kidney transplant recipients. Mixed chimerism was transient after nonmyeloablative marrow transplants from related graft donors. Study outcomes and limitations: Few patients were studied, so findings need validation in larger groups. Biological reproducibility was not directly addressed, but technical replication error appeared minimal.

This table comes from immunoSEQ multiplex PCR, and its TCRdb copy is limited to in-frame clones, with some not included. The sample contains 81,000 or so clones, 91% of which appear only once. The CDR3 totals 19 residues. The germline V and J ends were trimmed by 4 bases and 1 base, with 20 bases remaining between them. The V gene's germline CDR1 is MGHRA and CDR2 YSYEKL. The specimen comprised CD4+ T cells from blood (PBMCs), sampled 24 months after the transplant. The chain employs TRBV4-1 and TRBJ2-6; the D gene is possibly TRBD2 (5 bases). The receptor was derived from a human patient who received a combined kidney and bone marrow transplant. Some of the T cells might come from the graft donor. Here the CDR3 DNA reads TGCGCCAGCAGCCCAGATAATATTATGGACTTTTCTGGGGCCAACGTCCTGACTTTC. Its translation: CASSPDNIMDFSGANVLTF.